This is a list of T cell receptor beta chains from one sample in a study of radiation and T cells in renal cell carcinoma. Produced via immunoSEQ multiplex PCR; TCRdb's table is partial and in-frame only. The sample records 150,000 or so clones, 80% to 90% being singletons. Sequenced material: blood, taken from a patient whose treatment included radiotherapy and nephrectomy. The receptors originated from a woman in her forties or fifties with renal cell carcinoma. Both conserved end residues are part of each CDR3. Each record gives: J gene, clone size, D gene, V gene, CDR3 DNA, CDR3 protein. The D gene is left open where the match is weak. The size entry is marked missing in some rows and otherwise reads once, few, many or a size class.

J: TRBJ2-7
size: once
D: TRBD1
V: TRBV6-5
DNA: TGTGCCAGCAGTCGGGACAGGGGACCGGGAGAGCAGTACTTC
CDR3: CASSRDRGPGEQYF

J: TRBJ2-7
size: .
D: .
V: TRBV7-8
DNA: TGTGCCAGCAGAACCCATGGACAGCCGGTCTACGAGCAGTACTTC
CDR3: CASRTHGQPVYEQYF

J: TRBJ2-3
size: .
D: .
V: TRBV7-2
DNA: TGTGCCAGCAGCTTAGACAGGGCCACAGATACGCAGTATTTT
CDR3: CASSLDRATDTQYF

J: TRBJ2-1
size: .
D: TRBD1
V: TRBV19
DNA: TGTGCCAGTATCCAGGGGGCAGGGGGTCGCAATGAGCAGTTCTTC
CDR3: CASIQGAGGRNEQFF

J: TRBJ1-2
size: .
D: TRBD1
V: TRBV28
DNA: TGTGCCAGCAGTTTAGGACAGGGGCACTATGGCTACACCTTC
CDR3: CASSLGQGHYGYTF

J: TRBJ1-5
size: once
D: .
V: TRBV19
DNA: TGTGCCAGTAGGTCTCCAGGGACTAGCAATCAGCCCCAGCATTTT
CDR3: CASRSPGTSNQPQHF

J: TRBJ2-5
size: .
D: .
V: TRBV21-1
DNA: TGTGCCAGCAGCAAAGGTGCAGGGAGCGGCCAAGAGACCCAGTACTTC
CDR3: CASSKGAGSGQETQYF

J: TRBJ2-1
size: .
D: TRBD2
V: TRBV10-3
DNA: TGTGCCATTGCAGCGGGGGGGCCTCGAAGGGAGCAGTTCTTC
CDR3: CAIAAGGPRREQFF

J: TRBJ2-7
size: .
D: TRBD1
V: TRBV6-5
DNA: TGTGCCAGCAGTTATCCGGGACAGGGGGCCTACGAGCAGTACTTC
CDR3: CASSYPGQGAYEQYF

J: TRBJ2-2
size: .
D: TRBD1
V: TRBV19
DNA: TGTGCCAGTAGCAACCAACGACAGGGCGGCACCGGGGAGCTGTTTTTT
CDR3: CASSNQRQGGTGELFF

J: TRBJ1-4
size: .
D: TRBD1
V: TRBV7-7
DNA: TGTGCTAGCAGCCCCGGGACAGGGTATGGAGAAAAACTGTTTTTT
CDR3: CASSPGTGYGEKLFF

J: TRBJ1-1
size: .
D: .
V: TRBV2
DNA: TGTGCCAGTGACCGGGGGTTTGAAGCTTTCTTT
CDR3: CASDRGFEAFF

J: TRBJ2-7
size: .
D: TRBD1
V: TRBV10-2
DNA: TGCGCCAGCAGTTTTACAGGGGGCGAGTTCGGCGAGCAGTACTTC
CDR3: CASSFTGGEFGEQYF

J: TRBJ2-2
size: few
D: .
V: TRBV19
DNA: TGTGCCAGTAGTGGGGGGCTTTGGACCGGGGAGCTGTTTTTT
CDR3: CASSGGLWTGELFF

J: TRBJ2-2
size: few
D: .
V: TRBV7-9
DNA: TGTGCCAGCAGCTTAAGGGGGGACGGGGAGCTGTTTTTT
CDR3: CASSLRGDGELFF

J: TRBJ1-2
size: once
D: .
V: TRBV10-2
DNA: TGCGCCAGCAGTGAGGACAGGAACTATGGCTACACCTTC
CDR3: CASSEDRNYGYTF

J: TRBJ2-1
size: .
D: TRBD2
V: TRBV7-2
DNA: TGTGCCAGCGGACTAGCCTCCTACAATGAGCAGTTCTTC
CDR3: CASGLASYNEQFF

J: TRBJ2-1
size: .
D: TRBD2
V: TRBV19
DNA: TGTGCCAGTAGCGCGGGGGGGCGCAGATATGAGCAGTTCTTC
CDR3: CASSAGGRRYEQFF

J: TRBJ1-2
size: .
D: TRBD1
V: TRBV6-1
DNA: TGTGCCAGCAGTGAAGGAAGGACAGGATATGGCTACACCTTC
CDR3: CASSEGRTGYGYTF

J: TRBJ1-2
size: .
D: .
V: TRBV5-4
DNA: TGTGCCAGCAGCTCCATTACCGGACGGACCTATGGCTACACCTTC
CDR3: CASSSITGRTYGYTF

J: TRBJ1-3
size: .
D: .
V: TRBV4-1
DNA: TGCGCCAGCAGCCAAACGACGGCAAACTCTGGAAACACCATATATTTT
CDR3: CASSQTTANSGNTIYF

J: TRBJ2-7
size: .
D: TRBD1
V: TRBV5-4
DNA: TGTGCCAGCAGCGCCCGAAGACAGGGTAGGGGGCCCTACGAGCAGTACTTC
CDR3: CASSARRQGRGPYEQYF

J: TRBJ1-5
size: .
D: .
V: TRBV29-1
DNA: TGCAGCGTCACAGCGCCCAATCAGCCCCAGCATTTT
CDR3: CSVTAPNQPQHF

J: TRBJ2-1
size: .
D: TRBD2
V: TRBV4-1
DNA: TGCGCCAGCAGCCAACCCCTGGGGGCTAGCGGGGGGGCTGAGGATGAGCAGTTCTTC
CDR3: CASSQPLGASGGAEDEQFF

J: TRBJ1-4
size: .
D: .
V: TRBV9
DNA: TGTGCCAGCAGCGTAGATCTTTTTTATGAAAAACTGTTTTTT
CDR3: CASSVDLFYEKLFF

J: TRBJ2-2
size: .
D: .
V: TRBV5-1
DNA: TGCGCCAGCACCTGGACCGGACCGAACACCGGGGAGCTGTTTTTT
CDR3: CASTWTGPNTGELFF

J: TRBJ1-6
size: .
D: .
V: TRBV7-2
DNA: TGTGCCAGCAGCCACCGGGTCAATGAGTCACCCCTCCACTTT
CDR3: CASSHRVNESPLHF

J: TRBJ2-7
size: once
D: TRBD2
V: TRBV19
DNA: TGTGCCAGTAGTATCACTAGCGGGGGGGCCCACGAGCAGTACTTC
CDR3: CASSITSGGAHEQYF

J: TRBJ1-2
size: few
D: .
V: TRBV5-5
DNA: TGTGCCAGCAGCCCGACAGGATTTACCTTCTACACCTTC
CDR3: CASSPTGFTFYTF